The clone carrying this T cell receptor (beta chain) was found a few times. TCRdb passed the 5' RACE reads through MiXCR, listing each CDR3 protein once. This sample carries 55,000 to 75,000 distinct CDR3 sequences, more than 8.5% of them seen once, and the ten largest clones take 15% to 19%. These data originate in a study of early T cells in non-severe SARS-CoV-2 infection. The wider study: Sequencing targeted bulk RNA from unsorted whole blood, leaving chains unpaired.

Germline-derived CDR1 and CDR2 are SQVTM and ANQGSEA. The V gene lost 4 bases and the J gene lost 0 bases, with 10 bases spanning the gap. The CDR3 loop spans 14 amino acids. The V and J genes are TRBV29-1 and TRBJ2-4; TRBD2 is a possible D gene (6 bases). This TCR was sampled from an adult who was a healthcare worker with PCR-confirmed SARS-CoV-2 infection or an uninfected control (not recorded which). The material sequenced was whole blood, taken at baseline. The CDR3 coding sequence is TGCAGCGTTGTTGTGGGACTAGCCAAAAACATTCAGTACTTC. Its protein product is CSVVVGLAKNIQYF.